The 3 T cell receptor beta chains below come from one sample, sequenced in a study of CD8+ T cells in alopecia areata. RNA extraction was followed by reverse transcription into cDNA, which acted as the sequencing template. Clones were sequenced by immunoSEQ multiplex PCR, and TCRdb holds only the in-frame ones, with some missing. Here the sample spans 95,000 to 120,000 clones, approximately 59% being singletons. The sequenced material came from CD8+ T cells sorted from blood. These receptors were taken from a human donor in good health.

This clone was found a few times. The chain recombines TRBV5-1 with TRBJ1-1; D is uncertain. Deletions cut 4 bases from V and 4 bases from J, with 20 bases between. Germline loops: CDR1 SGHRS, CDR2 YFSETQ. The CDR3 runs to 16 residues. The CDR3 loop reads CASSGPPPGKSTEAFF. The DNA for the CDR3 is TGCGCCAGCAGCGGACCACCCCCGGGTAAGAGCACTGAAGCTTTCTTT.

J is TRBJ2-5 and V is TRBV2, with 9 nucleotides matching TRBD1. The CDR3 sequence is 13 residues long. Germline loops: CDR1 SNHLY, CDR2 FYNNEI. Trimming cost V 7 bases and J 5 bases; bases outside gene matches: 5. CDR3 loop: CASTGQGRETQYF. In DNA form, the CDR3 reads TGTGCCAGCACTGGACAGGGGAGGGAGACCCAGTACTTC.

The V and J genes are TRBV15 and TRBJ2-7, with 7 bases identical to TRBD1. Germline V gene lookup returns CDR1 LNHNV and CDR2 YYDKDF (reference sequence). The trim removed 3 bases at V and 3 bases at J, leaving 5 bases unmatched. The CDR3 covers 14 residues. CDR3 nucleotide sequence: TGTGCCACCAGCAGCAGGGGGTCGGGCTACGAGCAGTACTTC. It encodes CATSSRGSGYEQYF.